This T cell receptor beta chain comes out of a study of shared clonotypes between healthy human individuals. Turning to the study itself: CD4 naive and CD4 memory each took three plates per donor, while CD8 naive took two and CD8 memory one.

Concerning this clone itself: Its specificity is unknown.

Every donor, a Caucasian adult, lived in Nashville, Tennessee. Broader study findings: Across a handful of donors, naive CD4 shared roughly 5%, naive CD8 more than 3%, memory CD4 about 2.4%, memory CD8 0.4% to 0.5%.

The assay was run at deep level. Data came from immunoSEQ multiplex PCR; TCRdb stores just in-frame clones and leaves some out. The sample holds around 940,000 clones; around 80% are singletons and the top ten take 1.5%. Between the trimmed V and J ends, which lost 7 bases and 0 bases, there was a span of 10 bases. Germline V lookup: CDR1 SNHLY, CDR2 FYNNEI. The CDR3 has 15 residues. The rearrangement links TRBV2 to TRBJ1-6; D is unclear. The origin of this receptor is a man aged 18-30 years in good health. Sequencing used memory CD4+ T cells sorted from blood. Subset denoted: CD45RA-negative fraction. CDR3 DNA sequence: TGTGCCAGCAACTCACAAGGCTCCTATAATTCACCCCTCCACTTT. Amino acids: CASNSQGSYNSPLHF.